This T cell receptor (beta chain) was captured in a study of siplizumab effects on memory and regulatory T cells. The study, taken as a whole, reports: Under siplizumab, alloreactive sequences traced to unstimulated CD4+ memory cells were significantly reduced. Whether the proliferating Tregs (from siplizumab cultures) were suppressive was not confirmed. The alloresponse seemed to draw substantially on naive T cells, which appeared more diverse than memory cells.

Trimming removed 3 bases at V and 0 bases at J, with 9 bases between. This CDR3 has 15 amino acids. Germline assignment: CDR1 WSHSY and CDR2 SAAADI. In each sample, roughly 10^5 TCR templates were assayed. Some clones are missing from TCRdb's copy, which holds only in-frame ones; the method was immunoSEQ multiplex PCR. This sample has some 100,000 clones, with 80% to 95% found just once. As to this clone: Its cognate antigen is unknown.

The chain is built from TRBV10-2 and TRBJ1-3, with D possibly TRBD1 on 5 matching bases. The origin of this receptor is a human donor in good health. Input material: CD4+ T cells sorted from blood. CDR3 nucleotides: TGCGCCAGCAGTGAACTTGGGACCTCTGGAAACACCATATATTTT. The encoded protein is CASSELGTSGNTIYF.